The sequence of this T cell receptor (beta chain) was determined in a study of CD8+CD57+ T cells in acquired aplastic anemia. Turning to the study itself: Isolated CD4+ and CD8+ cells, once sorted, yielded DNA averaging roughly 3.2 ug.

Researchers used genomic DNA as the template to profile TCR beta VDJ and CDR3. One entry per CDR3 protein results from TCRdb running MiXCR on the reads. Of some 170,000 distinct CDR3 sequences listed, approximately 43% were seen once; the top ten hold 1.1%. The V end was cut by 5 bases, the J end by 5 bases, with 9 bases between. Germline V lookup: CDR1 SGHTA, CDR2 FQGNSA. There are 12 residues in the CDR3. This clonotype was detected ten times or more. The rearrangement joins TRBV7-2 to TRBJ2-5; possible D gene TRBD2, 5 bases. The sample taken for sequencing was sorted CD4+, CD8+, or CD8+CD57+ T cells (not recorded which) from PBMCs. This clonotype was obtained from a human donor in good health. This chain's CDR3 is CASSPTGETQYF. The CDR3, as DNA: TGTGCCAGCAGCCCCACGGGGGAGACCCAGTACTTC. The full variable domain, with the rest looked up from reference TRBV7-2 and TRBJ2-5, is GAGVSQSPSNKVTEKGKDVELRCDPISGHTALYWYRQSLGQGLEFLIYFQGNSAPDKSGLPSDRFSAERTGGSVSTLTIQRTQQEDSAVYLCASSPTGETQYFGPGTRLLVL.